The clone carrying this TCR beta chain was seen at least ten times. PBMCs stored at -80 C, numbering 2 million, were the origin of the unsorted libraries. With 10-nucleotide random UMIs included, cDNA was synthesized by 5'RACE. Every sequencing run generated over 180 million TCR-beta sequences from 15-18 subjects. MiXCR was run by TCRdb on the 5' RACE reads, yielding one entry per CDR3 protein. The sample yields 55,000 to 65,000 distinct CDR3 sequences, roughly an eighth seen once. The sample is drawn from a study of neurological immune-mediated disorders. CDR1 DFQATT and CDR2 SNEGSKA come from the germline V gene (reference sequence). V gave up 4 bases and J gave up 0 bases, with 15 bases separating them. This CDR3 region has 16 residues.

Sequenced material: PBMCs. This sequence joins TRBV20-1 and TRBJ1-4; tentatively, D is TRBD1 (6 bases). The sequence was collected from a woman aged 60-70 years with HTLV-1-associated myelopathy (HAM/TSP). DNA for the CDR3: TGCAGTGCTAAAGTGACAGGCCTCGCAACTAATGAAAAACTGTTTTTT. Translation: CSAKVTGLATNEKLFF.